Listed here are 32 T cell receptor beta chains from one sample, sequenced in a study of beta chain features in type 1 diabetes. The whole isolated RNA underwent reverse transcription, so sequencing captured expressed TCRB transcripts. Generated by immunoSEQ multiplex PCR, the TCRdb table keeps only in-frame clones and is missing some. Seen here are over 700,000 clones, roughly a sixth observed once, and the top ten hold around 0.02%. Input material: naive CD4+ T cells from blood. These receptors were obtained from a woman in her late teens or twenties in good health.

The chain carries TRBV20-1 and TRBJ1-4; D ambiguous. Germline-derived CDR1 and CDR2 are DFQATT and SNEGSKA (reference sequence). CDR3 length: 11 amino acids. Trimming left V 5 bases short and J 13 bases short, with 14 bases between. The CDR3 is CSAQEVDILFF. CDR3 sequence (DNA): TGCAGTGCTCAAGAGGTTGATATACTGTTTTTT.

The rearrangement joins TRBV7-9 to TRBJ2-2; D not resolved. The CDR3 runs to 11 residues. V lost 9 bases, J lost 6 bases, and 8 bases lay in between. Germline lookup yields CDR1 SEHNR and CDR2 FQNEAQ (reference sequence). In DNA, the CDR3 is TGTGCCAGTCGGTATCCCGGGGAGCTGTTTTTT. Translating gives CASRYPGELFF.

The sample holds a few counts of this clone. J is TRBJ2-1 and V is TRBV19, with D unclear. Trimming took off 5 bases at V and 5 bases at J, with 10 bases between the two ends. This CDR3 spans 13 amino acids. Germline CDR1 and CDR2: LNHDA and SQIVND (reference sequence). CDR3: CASSSRANNEQFF. CDR3 DNA sequence: TGTGCCAGTAGTTCCCGGGCTAACAATGAGCAGTTCTTC.

This chain links TRBV6-5 with TRBJ2-5; possibly TRBD1 for D (5 bases). The CDR3 contains 14 residues. V lost 2 bases and J lost 5, with 12 bases in between. CDR1 is MNHEY and CDR2 is SVGAGI in the germline V gene. The CDR3 bases are TGTGCCAGCAGTTACCTCAGGGATCCGGAGACCCAGTACTTC. Protein sequence: CASSYLRDPETQYF.

Details on this clone: Other DNA sequences within the sample encode an identical CDR3. This rearrangement joins TRBV7-2 to TRBJ2-1; D gene unclear. The CDR3 runs to 11 residues. Trimming shortened V by 1 base and J by 7 bases, and 2 bases separated the two germline ends. Per germline, CDR1 SGHTA and CDR2 FQGNSA. The CDR3 nucleotides are TGTGCCAGCAGCTTAGTTAATGAGCAGTTCTTC. Residues: CASSLVNEQFF.

This chain uses TRBV7-2 with TRBJ2-7; TRBD2 agrees at 9 bases. The CDR3 runs to 17 residues. The trim removed 5 bases at V and 0 bases at J, leaving 11 bases unmatched. Germline CDR1 reads SGHTA; CDR2 reads FQGNSA. CDR3 bases: TGTGCCAGCAGCCTAGTTCTGGGACTAGCTAGCTCCTACGAGCAGTACTTC. This sequence encodes CASSLVLGLASSYEQYF. The variable domain in full, with the rest retrieved from reference TRBV7-2 and TRBJ2-7, is GAGVSQSPSNKVTEKGKDVELRCDPISGHTALYWYRQSLGQGLEFLIYFQGNSAPDKSGLPSDRFSAERTGGSVSTLTIQRTQQEDSAVYLCASSLVLGLASSYEQYFGPGTRLTVT.

V is TRBV29-1 and J is TRBJ2-1, with D maybe TRBD1 (5 bases). V was shortened by 4 bases and J by 9 bases, with 16 bases between the two germline ends. CDR1 is SQVTM, CDR2 ANQGSEA, per germline. The CDR3 has 13 residues. CDR3 sequence: CSVAWTLTREQFF. Written as DNA, the CDR3 is TGCAGCGTTGCGTGGACACTTACCCGTGAGCAGTTCTTC.

J is TRBJ1-5 and V is TRBV2; D might be TRBD1 (5 bases). Germline CDR1 reads SNHLY; CDR2 reads FYNNEI. This CDR3 contains 14 residues. V lost 3 bases and J 2 bases, leaving 8 bases between the germline ends. CDR3 DNA sequence: TGTGCCAGCAGTGACCGGGACGGCAATCAGCCCCAGCATTTT. Translating gives CASSDRDGNQPQHF.

The rearrangement links TRBV7-2 to TRBJ2-5; D may be TRBD2 (6 bases). CDR1 and CDR2 from the germline V gene are SGHTA and FQGNSA. Trimming shortened V by 5 bases and J by 4 bases, and 14 bases separated the two germline ends. The CDR3 is made up of 14 amino acids. CDR3 amino acids: CASSLGTVAETQYF. The CDR3 DNA reads as TGTGCCAGCAGCCTTGGGACTGTCGCAGAGACCCAGTACTTC.

The chain employs TRBV19 and TRBJ2-7; D unclear. Per the germline V gene, CDR1 is LNHDA and CDR2 is SQIVND (reference sequence). There are 14 residues in the CDR3. V gave up 6 bases and J gave up 4 bases, with 16 bases separating them. DNA of the CDR3: TGTGCCAGTAGCCGGGCCGGATCCCTTTACGAGCAGTACTTC. It translates to CASSRAGSLYEQYF.

CDR3 coding DNA: TGTGCCAGCAGTTTGGTTAGGTATGGCTACACCTTC. It is translated as CASSLVRYGYTF. The chain employs TRBV28 and TRBJ1-2; D gene unclear. Germline V CDR1 and CDR2: MDHEN, SYDVKM. Trimming removed 3 bases from V and 5 bases from J, with 7 bases in between. This CDR3 is 12 amino acids long.

V gene TRBV11-1 combines with J gene TRBJ2-4; possibly TRBD2 for D (5 bases). Trimming removed 5 bases from V and 5 bases from J, with 10 bases in between. CDR1 is SGHAT and CDR2 is FQDESV in the germline V gene (reference sequence). The CDR3 totals 13 residues. The CDR3 nucleotides read TGTGCCAGCAGCCCTGGACTGGAAAACATTCAGTACTTC. Encoded protein: CASSPGLENIQYF.

This clone was seen repeatedly, ten times or more. The chain carries TRBV4-3 and TRBJ2-7, with D perhaps TRBD2 (6 bases). V lost 0 bases and J lost 2, with 11 bases in between. Germline V lookup: CDR1 LGHNA, CDR2 YSLEER. There are 15 residues in the CDR3. The CDR3 region has the DNA TGCGCCAGCAGCCAAGATGTCGGAGGGACCTACGAGCAGTACTTC. It yields the protein CASSQDVGGTYEQYF.

This rearrangement joins TRBV7-2 to TRBJ2-3; D gene unclear. V was clipped by 3 bases and J by 8 bases, with 18 bases between them. The germline gives CDR1 SGHTA, CDR2 FQGNSA. This CDR3 is built from 15 residues. CDR3 bases: TGTGCCAGCAGCTTGGGCCCCAGCAGGAGAGGTACGCAGTATTTT. Translation gives CASSLGPSRRGTQYF.

The sample holds a few counts of this clone. The chain combines TRBV4-2 with TRBJ2-1; no definite D call. The germline CDR1 and CDR2 sequences are LGHNA and YNFKEQ. V lost 0 bases and J 2 bases, leaving 8 bases between the germline ends. This CDR3 is built from 15 residues. The CDR3 region has the DNA TGTGCCAGCAGCCAAGAAGTACGGGCCTACAATGAGCAGTTCTTC. It codes for CASSQEVRAYNEQFF.

This clone was seen more than once but under ten times. V usage is TRBV10-2 and J usage is TRBJ1-1; possibly TRBD1 for D (5 bases). Germline loops: CDR1 WSHSY, CDR2 SAAADI. This CDR3 spans 14 amino acids. V lost 6 bases, J lost 0 bases, and 11 bases lay in between. CDR3 nucleotide sequence: TGCGCCAGCAGCCCCGGGACCGTGAACACTGAAGCTTTCTTT. It is translated as CASSPGTVNTEAFF.

The chain uses TRBV2 and TRBJ1-4; no clear D. The ends were cut back, 2 bases at V and 14 bases at J, with 9 bases in the middle. This CDR3 comprises 11 residues. The germline V gene encodes CDR1 SNHLY and CDR2 FYNNEI. Written as DNA, the CDR3 is TGTGCCAGCAGTGAATTCCAGAGGCTGTTTTTT. The encoded protein is CASSEFQRLFF.

This clone was counted only a few times. This chain links TRBV4-2 with TRBJ2-7, with a possible D match to TRBD1 (8 bases). Trimming shortened V by 4 bases and J by 2 bases, and 24 bases separated the two germline ends. The CDR3 is made up of 18 amino acids. Germline CDR1 is LGHNA and CDR2 is YNFKEQ. The CDR3 is CASSPLYGGQGATYEQYF. CDR3 nucleotides: TGTGCCAGCAGCCCACTATACGGGGGGCAGGGGGCGACCTACGAGCAGTACTTC.

As concerns this clone: The sample holds other DNA sequences that translate to the same CDR3. The rearrangement links TRBV9 to TRBJ2-2; no clear D gene. The CDR3 is 15 residues long. The germline CDR1 and CDR2 sequences are SGDLS and YYNGEE. Trimming shortened V by 0 bases and J by 1 base, and 7 bases separated the two germline ends. The CDR3 bases are TGTGCCAGCAGCGTAGCTCATCTGAACACCGGGGAGCTGTTTTTT. Amino acids: CASSVAHLNTGELFF.

A few counts support this clone. The chain carries TRBV5-4 and TRBJ2-2; TRBD1 matches at 8 bases. The V and J ends lost 4 bases and 5 bases, in that order; junction bases with no gene match: 10. The V gene's germline CDR1 is SGHNT and CDR2 YYREEE (reference sequence). This CDR3 has 16 residues. The CDR3 sequence: CASSRDSRQGTGELFF. CDR3 sequence (DNA): TGTGCCAGCAGCCGTGACTCACGACAGGGGACCGGGGAGCTGTTTTTT. The full variable domain, with the rest looked up from reference TRBV5-4 and TRBJ2-2, is ETGVTQSPTHLIKTRGQQVTLRCSSQSGHNTVSWYQQALGQGPQFIFQYYREEENGRGNFPPRFSGLQFPNYSSELNVNALELDDSALYLCASSRDSRQGTGELFFGEGSRLTVL.

The chain joins TRBV27 to TRBJ1-2; D gene uncertain. Germline V lookup: CDR1 MNHEY, CDR2 SMNVEV (reference sequence). This CDR3 is built from 13 residues. Trimming cost V 5 bases and J 6 bases, with 13 bases left between them. CDR3 DNA: TGTGCCAGCAGTCCCCGACCCGGGGATGGCTACACCTTC. Protein: CASSPRPGDGYTF.

This clone was seen a few times. The chain links TRBV28 to TRBJ1-4, with 7 bases lining up with TRBD1. The CDR3 contains 14 residues. Germline CDR1 is MDHEN and CDR2 is SYDVKM. With V trimmed by 10 bases and J by 7 bases, 12 bases remained unmatched. The CDR3 nucleotides are TGTGCCACCGGTGCCGGGACAGCGCGTGAAAAACTGTTTTTT. Its protein is CATGAGTAREKLFF.

The CDR3 DNA is TGTGCCAGCAGCCTGGGGACACCAAAGGCTAACTATGGCTACACCTTC. Encoded protein: CASSLGTPKANYGYTF. The chain employs TRBV5-4 and TRBJ1-2; tentative D call: TRBD1 (6 bases). Per the germline V gene, CDR1 is SGHNT and CDR2 is YYREEE (reference sequence). Trimming removed 4 bases at V and 0 bases at J, with 16 bases between. This CDR3 is 16 amino acids long.

This clone was detected only a few times. The J gene is TRBJ2-1, the V gene TRBV29-1; 13 nucleotides align to TRBD2. CDR1 and CDR2 (germline): SQVTM, ANQGSEA. The CDR3 totals 15 residues. With 5 bases clipped from V and 9 bases from J, the junction kept 10 bases outside the gene matches. The CDR3 bases are TGCAGCGTTCGGACTAGCGGGAGCGGGAGGGGTGAGCAGTTCTTC. Amino acids: CSVRTSGSGRGEQFF.

This clone was counted between two and nine times. This sequence joins TRBV28 and TRBJ1-5; 7 nucleotides align to TRBD1. Per the germline V gene, CDR1 is MDHEN and CDR2 is SYDVKM. This CDR3 contains 18 residues. J lost 6 bases, V lost 2 bases, and 16 bases had no gene match. CDR3 nucleotide sequence: TGTGCCAGCAGTTTACTTGACAGGGTTCGGAGGGGTCGTCAGCCCCAGCATTTT. It encodes CASSLLDRVRRGRQPQHF.

The genes are TRBV29-1 and TRBJ1-1; maybe TRBD1 (5 bases). Germline V gene sequence: CDR1 SQVTM, CDR2 ANQGSEA. The germline V and J ends were trimmed by 0 bases and 6 bases, with 26 bases remaining between them. CDR3 length: 18 residues. CDR3 amino acids: CSVEDLGNNDRLDAEAFF. As DNA, the CDR3 is TGCAGCGTTGAAGATCTTGGGAATAACGACAGACTTGACGCTGAAGCTTTCTTT.

The rearrangement uses TRBV6-6 and TRBJ1-3, with D perhaps TRBD1 (6 bases). V was cut by 4 bases and J by 3 bases, with 10 bases left in between. Germline V lookup: CDR1 MNHNY, CDR2 SVGAGI (reference sequence). The CDR3 contains 14 residues. In DNA form, the CDR3 reads TGTGCCAGCAGTTCCAGGGGAGATGGAAACACCATATATTTT. Its protein product is CASSSRGDGNTIYF.

The chain uses TRBV6-5 and TRBJ1-1, with a tentative D call TRBD1 (6 bases). V was pared by 6 bases and J by 11 bases, with 22 bases between. CDR3 length: 14 residues. From germline, CDR1 is MNHEY and CDR2 SVGAGI. DNA of the CDR3: TGTGCCAGCAGCCAGGACAGTGTTAGGCTTCAGGCTTTCTTT. Its translation is CASSQDSVRLQAFF.

This clone was observed once. One end of the junction is discordant with germline, which a read error may explain. V and J are TRBV11-2 and TRBJ2-7; D is unclear. Looked up from germline, CDR1 is SGHAT and CDR2 is FQNNGV. The CDR3 runs 13 residues. The chain's CDR3 is CANSLVEGLEQYF. Written as DNA, the CDR3 is TGTGCCAACAGCTTAGTCGAAGGCCTAGAGCAGTACTTC.

The chain recombines TRBV6-6 with TRBJ2-7; D call uncertain. Trimming took off 4 bases at V and 4 bases at J, with 8 bases between the two ends. The CDR3 loop spans 12 amino acids. Per germline, CDR1 MNHNY and CDR2 SVGAGI (reference sequence). Here the CDR3 reads CASSFERYEQYF. The CDR3 region has the DNA TGTGCCAGCAGTTTTGAAAGGTACGAGCAGTACTTC.

This clone was observed a few times. This sequence joins TRBV7-9 and TRBJ2-3; no reliable D call. V was cut by 8 bases and J by 1 base, with 13 bases left in between. Germline CDR1 and CDR2: SEHNR and FQNEAQ (reference sequence). CDR3 length: 14 residues. Written as DNA, the CDR3 is TGTGCCAGCCGGTGGATTGGGGGCACAGATACGCAGTATTTT. It specifies CASRWIGGTDTQYF.

This clone was observed a few times. The chain employs TRBV29-1 and TRBJ2-4, with TRBD1 identical over 9 bases. CDR1 is SQVTM, CDR2 ANQGSEA, per germline. The CDR3 runs 15 residues. Trimming at V came to 6 bases and at J to 0 bases, leaving 6 bases not matched to a gene. CDR3 bases: TGCAGCGTAGCCGGGACAGGGCTAGCCAAAAACATTCAGTACTTC. Its protein product is CSVAGTGLAKNIQYF.